The clone carrying this T cell receptor (beta chain) was recorded at least ten times. Time point here: newly diagnosed GD, antithyroid drugs for less than 3 months. The TCR library was made from RNA that had been extracted from PBMCs in TRIzol. TCR beta libraries were built with iRepertoire HTBI primers and Arm-PCR of CDR3 regions. TCRdb analysed the multiplex PCR reads with MiXCR anew, one entry per CDR3 protein. The sample includes about 220,000 distinct CDR3 sequences, roughly 19% of them seen just once. The data derive from a study of regulatory T cells in long-lasting Graves disease. The CDR3 has 17 residues. In germline, CDR1 is SEHNR, CDR2 FQNEAQ (reference sequence). Trimming stripped 2 bases from V and 2 bases from J, with 17 bases between. The sample was also reused in another study, on T cells in Graves' hyperthyroidism and ophthalmopathy.

The source is a woman aged 25-40 years with Graves disease. The specimen comprised peripheral blood mononuclear cells (PBMCs), sampled at new diagnosis, from a patient treated with antithyroid drugs. The genes are TRBV7-9 and TRBJ2-3, with D possibly matching TRBD1 (6 bases). The CDR3: CASSLYPGHRVTDTQYF. CDR3 nucleotides: TGTGCCAGCAGCTTATACCCGGGACACAGAGTCACAGATACGCAGTATTTT.